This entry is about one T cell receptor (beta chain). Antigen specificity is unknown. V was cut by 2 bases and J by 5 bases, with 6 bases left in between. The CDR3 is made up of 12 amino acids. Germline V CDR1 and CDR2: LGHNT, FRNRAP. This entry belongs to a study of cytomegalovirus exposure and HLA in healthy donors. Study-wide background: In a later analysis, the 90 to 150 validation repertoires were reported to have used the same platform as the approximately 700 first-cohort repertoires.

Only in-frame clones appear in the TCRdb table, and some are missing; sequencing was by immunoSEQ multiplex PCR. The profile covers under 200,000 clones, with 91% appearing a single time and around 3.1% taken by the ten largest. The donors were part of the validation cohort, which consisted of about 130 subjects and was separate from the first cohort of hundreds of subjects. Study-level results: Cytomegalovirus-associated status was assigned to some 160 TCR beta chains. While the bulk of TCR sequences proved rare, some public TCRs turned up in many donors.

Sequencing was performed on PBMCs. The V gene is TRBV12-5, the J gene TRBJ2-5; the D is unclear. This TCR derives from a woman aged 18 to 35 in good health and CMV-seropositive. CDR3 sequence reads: CASGLPRETQYF. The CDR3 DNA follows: TGTGCTAGTGGTTTGCCGCGGGAGACCCAGTACTTC. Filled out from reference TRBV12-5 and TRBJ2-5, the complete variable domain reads DARVTQTPRHKVTEMGQEVTMRCQPILGHNTVFWYRQTMMQGLELLAYFRNRAPLDDSGMPKDRFSAEMPDATLATLKIQPSEPRDSAVYFCASGLPRETQYFGPGTRLLVL.